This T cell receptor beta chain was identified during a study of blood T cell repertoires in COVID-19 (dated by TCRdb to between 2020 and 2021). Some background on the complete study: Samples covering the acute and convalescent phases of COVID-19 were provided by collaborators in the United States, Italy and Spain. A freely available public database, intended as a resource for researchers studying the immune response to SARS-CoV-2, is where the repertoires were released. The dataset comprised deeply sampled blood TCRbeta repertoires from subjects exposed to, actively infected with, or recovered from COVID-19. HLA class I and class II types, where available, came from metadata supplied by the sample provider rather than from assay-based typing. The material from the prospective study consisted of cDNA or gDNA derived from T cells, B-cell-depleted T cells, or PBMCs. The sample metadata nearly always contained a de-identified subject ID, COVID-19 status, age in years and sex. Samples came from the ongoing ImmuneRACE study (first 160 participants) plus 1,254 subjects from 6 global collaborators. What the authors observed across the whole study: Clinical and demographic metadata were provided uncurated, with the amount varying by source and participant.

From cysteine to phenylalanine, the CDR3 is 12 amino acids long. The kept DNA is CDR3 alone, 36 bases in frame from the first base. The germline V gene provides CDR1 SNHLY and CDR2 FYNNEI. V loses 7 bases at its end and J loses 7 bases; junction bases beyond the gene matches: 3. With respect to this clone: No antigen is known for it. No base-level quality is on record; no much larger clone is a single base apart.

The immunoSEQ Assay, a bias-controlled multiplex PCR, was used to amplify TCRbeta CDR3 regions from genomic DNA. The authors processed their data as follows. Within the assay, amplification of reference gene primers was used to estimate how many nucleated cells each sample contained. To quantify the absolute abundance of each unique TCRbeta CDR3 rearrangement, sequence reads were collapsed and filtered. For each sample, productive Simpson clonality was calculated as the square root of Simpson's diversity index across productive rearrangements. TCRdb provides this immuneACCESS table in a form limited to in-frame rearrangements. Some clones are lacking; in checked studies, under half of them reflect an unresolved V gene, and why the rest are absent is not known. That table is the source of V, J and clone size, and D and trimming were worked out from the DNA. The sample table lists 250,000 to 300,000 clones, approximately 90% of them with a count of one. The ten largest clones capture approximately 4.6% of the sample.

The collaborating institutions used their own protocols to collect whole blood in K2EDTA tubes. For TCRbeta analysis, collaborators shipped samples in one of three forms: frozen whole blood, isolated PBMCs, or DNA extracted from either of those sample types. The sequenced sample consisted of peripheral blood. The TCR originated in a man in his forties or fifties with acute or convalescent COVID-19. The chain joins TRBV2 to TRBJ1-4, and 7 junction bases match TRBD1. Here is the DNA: TGTGCCAGCAAGGGGGCGGGTGAAAAACTGTTTTTT. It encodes CASKGAGEKLFF.